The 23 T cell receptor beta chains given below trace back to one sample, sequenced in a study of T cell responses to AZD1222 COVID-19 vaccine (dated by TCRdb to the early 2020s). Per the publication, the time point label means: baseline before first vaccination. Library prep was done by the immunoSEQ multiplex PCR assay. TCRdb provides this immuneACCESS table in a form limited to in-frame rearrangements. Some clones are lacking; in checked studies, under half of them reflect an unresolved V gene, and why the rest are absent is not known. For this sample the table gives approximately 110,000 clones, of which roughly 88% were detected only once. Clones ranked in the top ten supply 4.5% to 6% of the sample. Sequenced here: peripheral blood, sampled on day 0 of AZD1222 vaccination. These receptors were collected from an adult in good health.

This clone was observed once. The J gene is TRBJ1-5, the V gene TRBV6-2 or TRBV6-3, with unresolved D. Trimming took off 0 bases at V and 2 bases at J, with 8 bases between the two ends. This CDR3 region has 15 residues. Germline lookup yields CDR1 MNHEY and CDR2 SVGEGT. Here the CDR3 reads CASSYSWQGNQPQHF. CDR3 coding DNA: TGTGCCAGCAGTTACTCTTGGCAGGGCAATCAGCCCCAGCATTTT.

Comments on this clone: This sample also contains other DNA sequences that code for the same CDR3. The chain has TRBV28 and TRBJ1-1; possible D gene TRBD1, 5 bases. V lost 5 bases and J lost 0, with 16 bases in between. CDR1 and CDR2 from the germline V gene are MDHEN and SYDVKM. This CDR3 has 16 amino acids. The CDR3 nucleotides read TGTGCCAGCAGTCCCACTCAGGGTCTAATGAACACTGAAGCTTTCTTT. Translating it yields CASSPTQGLMNTEAFF.

Here the CDR3 reads CASSRDSNTDTQYF. As DNA, the CDR3 is TGTGCCAGCAGTAGGGACAGTAACACAGATACGCAGTATTTT. The chain uses TRBV2 and TRBJ2-3; 7 positions match TRBD1. This CDR3 contains 14 residues. V shed 5 bases, J shed 2 bases, and the junction held 4 bases outside the gene matches. Germline CDR1 reads SNHLY; CDR2 reads FYNNEI. Variable domain in full (rest from reference TRBV2 and TRBJ2-3): EPEVTQTPSHQVTQMGQEVILRCVPISNHLYFYWYRQILGQKVEFLVSFYNNEISEKSEIFDDQFSVERPDGSNFTLKIRSTKLEDSAMYFCASSRDSNTDTQYFGPGTRLTVL.

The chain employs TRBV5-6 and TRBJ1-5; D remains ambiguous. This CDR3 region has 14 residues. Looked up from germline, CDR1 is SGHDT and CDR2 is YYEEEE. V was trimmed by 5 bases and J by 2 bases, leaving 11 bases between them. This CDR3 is CASSYTRGNQPQHF. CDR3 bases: TGTGCCAGCAGTTATACCCGGGGCAATCAGCCCCAGCATTTT.

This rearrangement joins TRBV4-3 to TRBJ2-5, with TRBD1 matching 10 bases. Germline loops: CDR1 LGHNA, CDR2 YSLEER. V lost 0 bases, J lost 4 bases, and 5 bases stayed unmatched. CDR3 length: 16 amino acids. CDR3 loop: CASSQDRWDRGETQYF. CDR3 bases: TGCGCCAGCAGCCAAGATCGGTGGGACAGGGGAGAGACCCAGTACTTC.

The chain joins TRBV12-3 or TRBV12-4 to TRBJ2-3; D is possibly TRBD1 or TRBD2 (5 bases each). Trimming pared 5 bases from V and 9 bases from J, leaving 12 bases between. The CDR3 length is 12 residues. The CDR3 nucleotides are TGTGCCAGCAGTGAGGGGCCCCTGACGCAGTATTTT. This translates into CASSEGPLTQYF.

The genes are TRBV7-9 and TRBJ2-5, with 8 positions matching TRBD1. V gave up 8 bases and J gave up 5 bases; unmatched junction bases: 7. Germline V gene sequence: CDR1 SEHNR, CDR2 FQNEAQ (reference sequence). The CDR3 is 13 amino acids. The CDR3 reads CASSTGAGETQYF. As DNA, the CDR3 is TGTGCCAGCTCGACAGGGGCTGGGGAGACCCAGTACTTC.

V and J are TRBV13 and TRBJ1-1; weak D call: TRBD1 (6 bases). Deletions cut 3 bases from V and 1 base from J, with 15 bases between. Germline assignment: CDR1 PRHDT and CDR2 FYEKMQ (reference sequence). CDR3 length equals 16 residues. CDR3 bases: TGTGCCAGCAGCTTTGCCCCCACGACAGGGAACACTGAAGCTTTCTTT. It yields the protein CASSFAPTTGNTEAFF.

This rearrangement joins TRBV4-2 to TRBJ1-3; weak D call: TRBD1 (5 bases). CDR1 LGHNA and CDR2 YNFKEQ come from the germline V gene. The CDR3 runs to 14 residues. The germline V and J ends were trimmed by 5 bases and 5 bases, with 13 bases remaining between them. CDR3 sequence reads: CASSTMTERNTIYF. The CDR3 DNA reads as TGTGCCAGCAGCACTATGACAGAACGAAACACCATATATTTT.

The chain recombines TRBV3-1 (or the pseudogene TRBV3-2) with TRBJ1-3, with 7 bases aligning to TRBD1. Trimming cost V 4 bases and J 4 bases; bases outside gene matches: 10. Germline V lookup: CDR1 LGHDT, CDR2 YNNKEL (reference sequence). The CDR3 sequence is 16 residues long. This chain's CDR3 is CASSPTDREKGNTIYF. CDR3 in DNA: TGTGCCAGCAGCCCGACCGACAGGGAAAAAGGAAACACCATATATTTT.

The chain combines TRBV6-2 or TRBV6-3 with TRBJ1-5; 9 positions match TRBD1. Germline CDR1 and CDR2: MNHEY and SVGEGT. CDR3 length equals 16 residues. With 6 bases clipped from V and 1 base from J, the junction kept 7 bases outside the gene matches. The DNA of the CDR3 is TGTGCCAGCAGCCAGGACAGGGGAGGCAGCAATCAGCCCCAGCATTTT. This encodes CASSQDRGGSNQPQHF.

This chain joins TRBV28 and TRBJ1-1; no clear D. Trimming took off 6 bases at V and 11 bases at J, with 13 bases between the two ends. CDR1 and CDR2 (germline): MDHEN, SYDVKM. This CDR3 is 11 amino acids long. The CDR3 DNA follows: TGTGCCAGCAGCTTGAATCGAGCCGCTTTCTTT. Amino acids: CASSLNRAAFF.

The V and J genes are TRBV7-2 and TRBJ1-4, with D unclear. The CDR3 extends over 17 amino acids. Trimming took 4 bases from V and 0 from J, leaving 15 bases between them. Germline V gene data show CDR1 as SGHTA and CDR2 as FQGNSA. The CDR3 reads CASSWLEQTATNEKLFF. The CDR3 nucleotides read TGTGCCAGCAGCTGGTTAGAGCAGACTGCAACTAATGAAAAACTGTTTTTT.

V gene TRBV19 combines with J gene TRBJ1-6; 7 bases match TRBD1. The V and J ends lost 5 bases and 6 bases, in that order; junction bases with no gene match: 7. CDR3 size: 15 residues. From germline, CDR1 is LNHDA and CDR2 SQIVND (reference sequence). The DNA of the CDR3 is TGTGCCAGTAGTCCCGGGGACAGACTTAATTCACCCCTCCACTTT. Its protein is CASSPGDRLNSPLHF. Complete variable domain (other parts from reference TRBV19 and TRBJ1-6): DGGITQSPKYLFRKEGQNVTLSCEQNLNHDAMYWYRQDPGQGLRLIYYSQIVNDFQKGDIAEGYSVSREKKESFPLTVTSAQKNPTAFYLCASSPGDRLNSPLHFGNGTRLTVT.

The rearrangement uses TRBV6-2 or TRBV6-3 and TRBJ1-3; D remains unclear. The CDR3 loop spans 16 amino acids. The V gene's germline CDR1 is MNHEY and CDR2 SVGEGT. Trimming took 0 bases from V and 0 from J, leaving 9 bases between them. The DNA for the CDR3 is TGTGCCAGCAGTTACTCGCCAGGTGCCTCTGGAAACACCATATATTTT. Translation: CASSYSPGASGNTIYF.

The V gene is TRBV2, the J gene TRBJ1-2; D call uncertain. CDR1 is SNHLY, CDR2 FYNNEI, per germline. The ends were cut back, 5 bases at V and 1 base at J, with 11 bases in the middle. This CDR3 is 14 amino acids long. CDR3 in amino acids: CASSQEPHNYGYTF. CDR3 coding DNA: TGTGCCAGCAGTCAGGAACCCCATAACTATGGCTACACCTTC.

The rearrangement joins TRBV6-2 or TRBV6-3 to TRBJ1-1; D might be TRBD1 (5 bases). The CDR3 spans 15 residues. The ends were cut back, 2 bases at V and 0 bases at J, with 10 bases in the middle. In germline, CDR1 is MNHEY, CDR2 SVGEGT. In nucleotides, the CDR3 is TGTGCCAGCAGTTACCGAGTGGGGGTGAACACTGAAGCTTTCTTT. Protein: CASSYRVGVNTEAFF.

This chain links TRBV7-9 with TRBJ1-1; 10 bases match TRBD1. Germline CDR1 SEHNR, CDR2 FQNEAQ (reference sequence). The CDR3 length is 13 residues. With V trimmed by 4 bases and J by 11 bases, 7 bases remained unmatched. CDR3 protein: CASSSRDRGVAFF. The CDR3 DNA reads TGTGCCAGCAGCTCCCGGGACAGGGGTGTCGCTTTCTTT.

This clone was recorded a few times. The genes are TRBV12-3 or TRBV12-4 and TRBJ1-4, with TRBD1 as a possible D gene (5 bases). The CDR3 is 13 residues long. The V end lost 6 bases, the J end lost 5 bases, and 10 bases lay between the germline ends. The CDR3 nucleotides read TGTGCCAGCAGGTTGACAGCAAATGAAAAACTGTTTTTT. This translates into CASRLTANEKLFF.

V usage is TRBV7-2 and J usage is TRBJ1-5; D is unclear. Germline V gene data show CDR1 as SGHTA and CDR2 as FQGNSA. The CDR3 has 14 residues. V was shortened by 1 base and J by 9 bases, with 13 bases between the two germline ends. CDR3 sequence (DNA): TGTGCCAGCAGCTTAGTGGGTTATTATCCGCCCCAGCATTTT. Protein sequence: CASSLVGYYPPQHF.

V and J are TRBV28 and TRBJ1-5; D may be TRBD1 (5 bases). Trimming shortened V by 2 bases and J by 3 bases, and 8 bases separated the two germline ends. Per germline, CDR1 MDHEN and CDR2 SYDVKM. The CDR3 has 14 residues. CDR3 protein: CASSLTGPNQPQHF. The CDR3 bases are TGTGCCAGCAGTTTAACAGGACCCAATCAGCCCCAGCATTTT.

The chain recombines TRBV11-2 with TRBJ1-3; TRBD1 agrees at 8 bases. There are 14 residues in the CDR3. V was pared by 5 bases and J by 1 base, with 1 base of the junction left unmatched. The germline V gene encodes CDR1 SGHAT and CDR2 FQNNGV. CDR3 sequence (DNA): TGTGCCAGCAGCCGGACAGGGTCTGGAAACACCATATATTTT. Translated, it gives CASSRTGSGNTIYF.

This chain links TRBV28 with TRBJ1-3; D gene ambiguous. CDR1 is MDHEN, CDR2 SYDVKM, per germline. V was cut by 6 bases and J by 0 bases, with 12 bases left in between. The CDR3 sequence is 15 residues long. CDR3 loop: CASSTHGFSGNTIYF. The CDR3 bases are TGTGCCAGCAGCACACACGGGTTCTCTGGAAACACCATATATTTT.